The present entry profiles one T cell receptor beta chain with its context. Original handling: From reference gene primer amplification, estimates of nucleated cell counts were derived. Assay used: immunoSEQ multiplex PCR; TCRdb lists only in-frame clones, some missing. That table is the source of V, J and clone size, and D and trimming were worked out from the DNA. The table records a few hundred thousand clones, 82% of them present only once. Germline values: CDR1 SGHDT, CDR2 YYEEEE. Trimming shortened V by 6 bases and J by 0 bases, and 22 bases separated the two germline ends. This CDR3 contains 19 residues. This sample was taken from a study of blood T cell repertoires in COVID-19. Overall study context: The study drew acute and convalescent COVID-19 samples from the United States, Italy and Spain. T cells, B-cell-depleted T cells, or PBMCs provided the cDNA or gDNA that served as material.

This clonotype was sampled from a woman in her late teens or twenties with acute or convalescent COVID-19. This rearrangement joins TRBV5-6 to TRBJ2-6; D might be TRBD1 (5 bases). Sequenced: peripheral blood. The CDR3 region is CASNPSLGQGSSGANVLTF. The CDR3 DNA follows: TGTGCCAGCAACCCTTCGTTAGGTCAGGGCTCCTCTGGGGCCAACGTCCTGACTTTC.